This entry lists 31 T cell receptor beta chains sequenced from one sample in a study of breast tumors, draining lymph nodes, adjacent tissues. TCRdb reprocessed the multiplex PCR reads via MiXCR and lists one record per CDR3 protein. Found here are around 21,000 distinct CDR3 sequences, approximately 40% of them singletons; the top ten hold approximately 24%. Sample: breast tumor tissue. The receptors originated from a female donor with breast cancer. Some clones in this sample may be carry-over from other donors' samples.

The gene calls are TRBV6-7 and TRBJ1-6, with D possibly matching TRBD1 (5 bases). TRBV6-7 is flagged as an ORF with uncertain function. The V gene lost 9 bases and the J gene lost 0 bases, with 12 bases spanning the gap. The CDR3 covers 15 residues. The DNA for the CDR3 is TGTGCCAGAAACCCAGACAGCTCCTATAATTCACCCCTCCACTTT. Translation: CARNPDSSYNSPLHF.

This chain uses TRBV5-4 with TRBJ2-6, with no clear D. V was pared by 4 bases and J by 0 bases, with 8 bases between. The CDR3 consists of 15 residues. Germline values: CDR1 SGHNT, CDR2 YYREEE (reference sequence). CDR3 amino acids: CASSTRLSGANVLTF. The DNA of the CDR3 is TGTGCCAGCAGCACCCGGCTCTCTGGGGCCAACGTCCTGACTTTC.

The V and J genes are TRBV7-2 and TRBJ2-5; tentatively, D is TRBD2 (6 bases). Trimming stripped 1 base from V and 8 bases from J, with 11 bases between. Germline loops: CDR1 SGHTA, CDR2 FQGNSA. CDR3 length: 13 amino acids. For the CDR3, the DNA is TGTGCCAGCAGCTTAGGGGATGGGACTACCCAGTACTTC. Translating gives CASSLGDGTTQYF.

Turning to this clonotype: Possible read error: a much larger clone is one base away. The chain employs TRBV20-1 and TRBJ1-5; a weak D match, TRBD1 (5 bases). The CDR3 has 14 residues. CDR1 DFQATT and CDR2 SNEGSKA come from the germline V gene (reference sequence). The CDR3 protein is CSARRQTSNPPQHF. CDR3 sequence (DNA): TGCAGTGCTAGGCGACAGACTAGCAATCCGCCCCAGCATTTT.

The table lists this clonotype with many counts. The chain uses TRBV3-1 and TRBJ1-6; D possibly corresponds to TRBD1 (5 bases). Trimming stripped 1 base from V and 5 bases from J, with 9 bases between. In germline, CDR1 is LGHDT, CDR2 YNNKEL (reference sequence). This CDR3 comprises 15 residues. The CDR3 here is CASSQGGWNNSPLHF. The CDR3 bases are TGTGCCAGCAGCCAAGGGGGCTGGAATAATTCACCCCTCCACTTT.

This clonotype was detected once. This chain links TRBV11-2 with TRBJ2-5, with TRBD1 identical over 11 bases. CDR3 length: 15 residues. Germline CDR1 is SGHAT and CDR2 is FQNNGV. Unmatched junction bases numbered 6, after V lost 5 bases and J lost 4 bases. In nucleotides, the CDR3 is TGTGCCAGCAGCAAGGACAGGGGGCTTGGAGAGACCCAGTACTTC. Amino acid sequence: CASSKDRGLGETQYF.

The chain carries TRBV24-1 and TRBJ2-1; 13 bases align to TRBD2. The CDR3 length is 15 residues. Germline values: CDR1 KGHDR, CDR2 SFDVKD. Unmatched junction bases numbered 4, after V lost 7 bases and J lost 5 bases. CDR3 protein: CATSWTSGSHNEQFF. In nucleotides, the CDR3 is TGTGCCACCAGCTGGACTAGCGGGAGCCACAATGAGCAGTTCTTC.

The chain is built from TRBV29-1 and TRBJ2-7; the D gene could be TRBD1 or TRBD2 (5 bases each). Looked up from germline, CDR1 is SQVTM and CDR2 is ANQGSEA. This CDR3 region has 13 residues. The V end lost 4 bases, the J end lost 0 bases, and 10 bases lay between the germline ends. The CDR3 DNA reads as TGCAGCGTTGCGGGGCCGGGCTCCTACGAGCAGTACTTC. Translation gives CSVAGPGSYEQYF.

This clonotype is medium-sized within its sample. The chain uses TRBV20-1 and TRBJ2-7; maybe TRBD2 (6 bases). V was cut by 2 bases and J by 2 bases, with 13 bases left in between. Germline V lookup: CDR1 DFQATT, CDR2 SNEGSKA (reference sequence). The CDR3 spans 14 residues. CDR3 in amino acids: CSARPPEGTYEQYF. The CDR3 DNA reads as TGCAGTGCTAGACCCCCGGAGGGAACCTACGAGCAGTACTTC.

The chain carries TRBV25-1 and TRBJ2-7, with 8 bases matching TRBD2. Germline V gives CDR1 MGHDK, CDR2 SYGVNS. V was pared by 3 bases and J by 12 bases, with 10 bases of the junction left unmatched. CDR3 length: 13 residues. Here the CDR3 DNA reads TGTGCCAGCAGTGAGGTGCTAGCGGGTACTAGGTACTTC. It codes for CASSEVLAGTRYF.

This clonotype was seen repeatedly, ten times or more. A read error may explain this, as a much larger clone is one base away. The V gene is TRBV10-2, the J gene TRBJ2-3; 12 bases map to TRBD2. CDR1 is WSHSY and CDR2 is SAAADI in the germline V gene. CDR3 length: 22 amino acids. CDR3 DNA sequence: TGCGCCAGCAGTGAGTCGAGCGGTGGCAAGGCTGGGCTAGCGGGAGGGGCAGATCCGCAGTATTTT. This encodes CASSESSGGKAGLAGGADPQYF.

J is TRBJ2-6 and V is TRBV5-1; D call uncertain. The V gene lost 2 bases and the J gene lost 4 bases, with 13 bases spanning the gap. The length of the CDR3 is 16 residues. Per the germline V gene, CDR1 is SGHRS and CDR2 is YFSETQ. The CDR3 region has the DNA TGCGCCAGCAGCTTTCGGCAGAACACCGGGGCCAACGTCCTGACTTTC. Translated, it gives CASSFRQNTGANVLTF.

This clonotype is labeled medium-sized. This chain connects TRBV5-1 to TRBJ2-3; D may be TRBD1 (6 bases). Trimming shortened V by 1 base and J by 4 bases, and 13 bases separated the two germline ends. Looked up from germline, CDR1 is SGHRS and CDR2 is YFSETQ. This CDR3 comprises 15 residues. This chain's CDR3 is CASSLSGRGSDTQYF. CDR3 sequence (DNA): TGCGCCAGCAGCTTGTCCGGCAGGGGATCAGATACGCAGTATTTT.

This clonotype was counted ten times or more. This sequence joins TRBV6-6 and TRBJ2-7, with TRBD2 as a possible D gene (6 bases). Per germline, CDR1 MNHNY and CDR2 SVGAGI (reference sequence). The V end lost 6 bases, the J end lost 0 bases, and 12 bases lay between the germline ends. The CDR3 runs to 14 residues. CDR3 in amino acids: CASSHPGSSYEQYF. The CDR3 DNA follows: TGTGCCAGCAGCCACCCCGGGAGCTCCTACGAGCAGTACTTC.

A remark on this clonotype: Germline is not matched at one junction end, which may reflect a read error. This chain links TRBV19 with TRBJ2-2, with 8 bases identical to TRBD2. Germline CDR1 reads LNHDA; CDR2 reads SQIVND (reference sequence). The CDR3 loop spans 17 amino acids. CDR3 sequence (DNA): TGTGCCAGTCACCTCACTAGCGGTTTTTCAAGCACCGGGAAGCTGTTTTTT. As protein: CASHLTSGFSSTGKLFF.

Judged by abundance, this clonotype is large. The chain couples TRBV25-1 to TRBJ2-3; TRBD1 agrees at 11 bases. CDR3 size: 16 residues. V lost 4 bases, J lost 1 base, and 4 bases stayed unmatched. Germline CDR1 is MGHDK and CDR2 is SYGVNS. CDR3 bases: TGTGCCAGCAGTGGCGGGACAGGGGGGGGCACAGATACGCAGTATTTT. The encoded protein is CASSGGTGGGTDTQYF.

The table lists this clonotype with many counts. V usage is TRBV11-2 and J usage is TRBJ1-2; D not certain. The germline CDR1 and CDR2 sequences are SGHAT and FQNNGV. Trimming took off 4 bases at V and 2 bases at J, with 11 bases between the two ends. The CDR3 is 14 amino acids. The CDR3 bases are TGTGCCAGCAGCTCTCTGGGAGGGAACTATGGCTACACCTTC. Amino acids: CASSSLGGNYGYTF.

The rearrangement links TRBV3-1 to TRBJ2-2; D uncertain. Germline assignment: CDR1 LGHDT and CDR2 YNNKEL (reference sequence). The germline V and J ends were trimmed by 0 bases and 1 base, with 9 bases remaining between them. This CDR3 is built from 16 residues. The CDR3 region has the DNA TGTGCCAGCAGCCAAGATACATTCGGGAACACCGGGGAGCTGTTTTTT. It yields the protein CASSQDTFGNTGELFF.

This clonotype was observed many times. This chain links TRBV10-3 with TRBJ1-4; 9 positions match TRBD1. The CDR3 is 14 residues long. J lost 9 bases, V lost 6 bases, and 8 bases had no gene match. Germline V lookup: CDR1 ENHRY, CDR2 SYGVKD. For the CDR3, the DNA is TGTGCCATCAGAGCGGACAGGGGTAGGAAAAAACTGTTTTTT. Protein sequence: CAIRADRGRKKLFF.

The chain carries TRBV29-1 and TRBJ1-4; D unclear. This CDR3 region has 13 residues. CDR1 is SQVTM, CDR2 ANQGSEA, per germline. Trimming shortened V by 1 base and J by 0 bases, and 3 bases separated the two germline ends. The CDR3 reads CSVEGATNEKLFF. DNA of the CDR3: TGCAGCGTTGAAGGGGCAACTAATGAAAAACTGTTTTTT.

The chain uses TRBV20-1 and TRBJ2-7; 9 bases are shared with TRBD2. The germline V gene has CDR1 DFQATT and CDR2 SNEGSKA (reference sequence). The CDR3 runs 16 residues. The V segment lost 0 bases and the J segment 7 bases; nucleotides outside the gene matches: 13. The CDR3 sequence: CSARERSGRNWEEQYF. The CDR3 DNA sequence: TGCAGTGCTAGAGAGAGGAGCGGGAGGAACTGGGAAGAGCAGTACTTC.

Concerning this clonotype: This may come from a read error, since a much larger clone is one base off. CDR3: CASSSVSGGRAGAGEQFF. The CDR3 nucleotides read TGTGCCAGCAGTTCAGTCTCAGGGGGCAGAGCGGGAGCTGGTGAGCAGTTCTTC. The rearrangement uses TRBV12-3 or TRBV12-4 and TRBJ2-1; D is possibly TRBD1 or TRBD2 (8 bases each). The CDR3 loop spans 18 amino acids. V lost 4 bases and J 9 bases, leaving 28 bases between the germline ends.

The chain employs TRBV25-1 and TRBJ1-2, with 9 nucleotides matching TRBD1. With 6 bases clipped from V and 7 bases from J, the junction kept 6 bases outside the gene matches. This CDR3 spans 13 amino acids. Germline assignment: CDR1 MGHDK and CDR2 SYGVNS. In DNA form, the CDR3 reads TGTGCCAGCAGACAAGGACAGGGGTTTGGCTACACCTTC. Residues: CASRQGQGFGYTF.

In its sample, this clonotype was seen a few times. The chain employs TRBV5-4 and TRBJ2-5; tentatively, D is TRBD2 (5 bases). The CDR3 is 13 residues long. V was clipped by 6 bases and J by 1 base, with 10 bases between them. In germline, CDR1 is SGHNT, CDR2 YYREEE (reference sequence). Written as DNA, the CDR3 is TGTGCCAGCAAGCTAGCTCGCCAAGAGACCCAGTACTTC. This sequence encodes CASKLARQETQYF.

This clonotype was seen only once. The chain combines TRBV25-1 with TRBJ1-1; no clear D gene. V was pared by 1 base and J by 1 base, with 10 bases between. The CDR3 runs 15 residues. Germline CDR1 is MGHDK and CDR2 is SYGVNS. The chain's CDR3 is CASSELGRENTEAFF. The CDR3 region has the DNA TGTGCCAGCAGTGAATTGGGCAGAGAGAACACTGAAGCTTTCTTT.

This sequence joins TRBV14 and TRBJ1-4; D perhaps matches TRBD1 (5 bases). Trimming removed 1 base at V and 8 bases at J, with 14 bases between. The CDR3 is 15 amino acids. CDR1 is SGHDN and CDR2 is FVKESK in the germline V gene. The CDR3 loop is CASSQGYGGGEKLFF. CDR3 DNA: TGTGCCAGCAGCCAAGGTTATGGGGGAGGAGAAAAACTGTTTTTT.

This clonotype was picked up many times. The rearrangement links TRBV7-2 to TRBJ1-2; D ambiguous. There are 15 residues in the CDR3. CDR1 and CDR2 from the germline V gene are SGHTA and FQGNSA. Trimming took 5 bases from V and 5 from J, leaving 18 bases between them. CDR3 sequence reads: CASSPPLPSSYGYTF. In DNA, the CDR3 is TGTGCCAGCAGCCCGCCTCTCCCCTCCAGTTATGGCTACACCTTC.

This clonotype appeared many times. This chain joins TRBV30 and TRBJ2-2, with TRBD2 matching 8 bases. The CDR3 spans 15 residues. V was pared by 3 bases and J by 6 bases, with 9 bases of the junction left unmatched. The germline CDR1 and CDR2 sequences are GTSNPN and SVGIG (reference sequence). The CDR3 bases are TGTGCCTGGAGATCGGCGGGGGGTCTTTCCGGGGAGCTGTTTTTT. Translated: CAWRSAGGLSGELFF. Variable domain in full (rest from reference TRBV30 and TRBJ2-2): SQTIHQWPATLVQPVGSPLSLECTVEGTSNPNLYWYRQAAGRGLQLLFYSVGIGQISSEVPQNLSASRPQDRQFILSSKKLLLSDSGFYLCAWRSAGGLSGELFFGEGSRLTVL.

Comments on this clonotype: Just one base apart from a much larger clone, this may be a read error. This chain links TRBV29-1 with TRBJ1-3; no reliable D call. Germline V gene lookup returns CDR1 SQVTM and CDR2 ANQGSEA. The CDR3 extends over 15 amino acids. CDR3 DNA sequence: TGCAGCGTTGAAGGAGCGAGATCACCTGGAGACACCATATATTTT. Encoded protein: CSVEGARSPGDTIYF.

As DNA, the CDR3 is TGCGCCAGCAGCCAAGATCAGGGGGGAAACACCATATATTTT. It encodes CASSQDQGGNTIYF. The chain has TRBV4-1 and TRBJ1-3, with a tentative D call TRBD1 (6 bases). V was cut by 0 bases and J by 4 bases, with 7 bases left in between. The CDR3 is 14 amino acids. The V gene's germline CDR1 is MGHRA and CDR2 YSYEKL.

This sequence joins TRBV5-1 and TRBJ2-3; D may match TRBD1 or TRBD2 (5 bases each). The CDR3 loop spans 15 amino acids. CDR1 and CDR2 (germline): SGHRS, YFSETQ. Trimming took 4 bases from V and 0 from J, leaving 12 bases between them. The CDR3 spells CASSLGTVSTDTQYF. CDR3 DNA: TGCGCCAGCAGCCTCGGGACGGTTAGCACAGATACGCAGTATTTT.